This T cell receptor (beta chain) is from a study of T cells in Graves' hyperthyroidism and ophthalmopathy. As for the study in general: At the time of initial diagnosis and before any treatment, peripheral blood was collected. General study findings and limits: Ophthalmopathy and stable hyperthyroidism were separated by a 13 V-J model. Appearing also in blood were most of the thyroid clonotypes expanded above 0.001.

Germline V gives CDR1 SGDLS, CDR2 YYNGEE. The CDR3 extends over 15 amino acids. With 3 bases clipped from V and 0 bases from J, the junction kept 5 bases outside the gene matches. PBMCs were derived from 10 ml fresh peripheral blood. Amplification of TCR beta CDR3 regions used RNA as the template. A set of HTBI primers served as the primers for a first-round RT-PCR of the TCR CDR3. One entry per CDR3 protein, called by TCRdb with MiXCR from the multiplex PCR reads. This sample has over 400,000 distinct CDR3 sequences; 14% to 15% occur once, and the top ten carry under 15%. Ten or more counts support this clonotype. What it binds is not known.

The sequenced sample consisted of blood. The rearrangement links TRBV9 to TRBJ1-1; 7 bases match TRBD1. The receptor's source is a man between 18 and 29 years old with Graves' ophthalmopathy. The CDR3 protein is CASSASGTVNTEAFF. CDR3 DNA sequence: TGTGCCAGCAGCGCATCCGGGACAGTGAACACTGAAGCTTTCTTT.